This T cell receptor (beta chain) stems from a study of T-cell memory formation after mild COVID-19. Study background: Largely, the TCR clusters proved donor specific.

This clonotype came up a few times. Its antigen is unidentified. The germline V gene encodes CDR1 SNHLY and CDR2 FYNNEI. The CDR3 contains 16 residues. The V end was cut by 2 bases, the J end by 4 bases, with 12 bases between. TCRdb re-derived calls from the 5' RACE reads in MiXCR, one entry per CDR3 protein. The sample includes roughly 150,000 distinct CDR3 sequences, roughly 13% of them seen just once. General study findings and limits: Pre-infection memory contained some responding clones, which suggested that cross-reactive memory had joined.

The rearrangement links TRBV2 to TRBJ2-6; tentative D call: TRBD2 (7 bases). Sequences were obtained from PBMCs or a T cell subset sorted from them (not recorded which). The TCR comes from a young man who had mild COVID-19 (a few samples of this study predate the infection). Cell type and time point are not known. The CDR3 coding sequence is TGTGCCAGCAGTGAATGGGGGGGGCCCGGGGCCAACGTCCTGACTTTC. This gives the protein CASSEWGGPGANVLTF.